The following is a TCR beta chain sequence with its context. Antigen: not known. Donors came from a validation cohort of about 110 subjects, distinct from the first 666-subject cohort. In germline, CDR1 is SGDLS, CDR2 YYNGEE. The CDR3 has 15 residues. V dropped 4 bases and J dropped 2; count of bases not matched to a gene: 5. The data stem from a study of cytomegalovirus exposure and HLA in healthy donors. General observations from the study: TCR beta chains numbering some 160 were designated cytomegalovirus-associated. The classifier, whose performance was assessed in both the original and validation cohorts, reportedly diagnosed cytomegalovirus status with high specificity and sensitivity. Most TCR sequences were seen very rarely across donors, but some public TCRs occurred in many.

The table came from immunoSEQ multiplex PCR; TCRdb's copy has only in-frame clones and leaves some out. The sample contains fewer than 120,000 clones, roughly 90% of which appear only once. The clonotype originates from a woman in her twenties or thirties in good health and CMV-seropositive. The rearrangement uses TRBV9 and TRBJ2-3; 9 bases align to TRBD2. Sample: PBMCs. CDR3 sequence reads: CASSPSGANTDTQYF. Written as DNA, the CDR3 is TGTGCCAGCAGCCCTAGCGGGGCAAACACAGATACGCAGTATTTT.